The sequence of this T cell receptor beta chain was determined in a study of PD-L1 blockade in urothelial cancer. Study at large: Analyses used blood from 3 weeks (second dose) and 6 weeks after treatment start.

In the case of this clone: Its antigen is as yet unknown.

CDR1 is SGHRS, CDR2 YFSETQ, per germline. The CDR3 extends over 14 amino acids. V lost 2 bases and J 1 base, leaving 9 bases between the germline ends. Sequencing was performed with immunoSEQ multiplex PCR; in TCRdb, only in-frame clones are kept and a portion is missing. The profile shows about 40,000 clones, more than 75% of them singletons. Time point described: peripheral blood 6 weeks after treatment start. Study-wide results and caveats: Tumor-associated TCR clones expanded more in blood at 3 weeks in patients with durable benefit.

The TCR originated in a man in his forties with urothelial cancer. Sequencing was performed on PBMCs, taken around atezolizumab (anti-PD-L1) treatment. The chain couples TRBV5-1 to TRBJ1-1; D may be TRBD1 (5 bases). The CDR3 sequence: CASSFTGWNTEAFF. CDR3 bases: TGCGCCAGCAGCTTTACAGGTTGGAACACTGAAGCTTTCTTT.